The 32 T cell receptor beta chains in this list originate from one sample, sequenced in a study of blood T cells in healthy people across ages. The second PCR ran about 7 to 12 cycles with a sample-barcoded 5' primer and J-beta primers. Via MiXCR, TCRdb re-called the 5' RACE reads, giving one row per CDR3 protein. Here the sample spans roughly 800,000 distinct CDR3 sequences, 58% being singletons. The sequenced sample was blood. These receptors originate from a man younger than 40 in good health.

The V gene is TRBV27, the J gene TRBJ2-7, with no clear D. This CDR3 spans 16 amino acids. CDR1 MNHEY and CDR2 SMNVEV come from the germline V gene (reference sequence). V was trimmed by 1 base and J by 1 base, leaving 14 bases between them. The CDR3 bases are TGTGCCAGCAGTTTATTTCCTCTGTTGTCTTCCTACGAGCAGTACTTC. Translation: CASSLFPLLSSYEQYF.

This clonotype appeared a few times. The chain is built from TRBV4-1 and TRBJ1-1; no definite D call. The CDR3 loop spans 15 amino acids. The germline gives CDR1 MGHRA, CDR2 YSYEKL. Trimming cost V 2 bases and J 2 bases, with 12 bases left between them. CDR3 amino acids: CASSQSSGRNTEAFF. The CDR3 DNA follows: TGCGCCAGCAGCCAATCAAGTGGGAGAAACACTGAAGCTTTCTTT.

Notes on this clonotype: One end of the junction varies from germline; a read error may be responsible. The rearrangement links TRBV30 to TRBJ2-5; possibly TRBD2 for D (5 bases). The J call may be mistaken, given a closer DNA end match to TRBJ2-7. CDR3 length: 12 residues. Germline-derived CDR1 and CDR2 are GTSNPN and SVGIG (reference sequence). The CDR3 region has the DNA TGTGCCGGGAGTCCGGTTTCGGACGAGCAGTACTTC. This encodes CAGSPVSDEQYF.

The chain has TRBV6-2 or TRBV6-3 and TRBJ1-2; no firm D call. CDR3 length equals 11 residues. V was cut by 6 bases and J by 12 bases, with 14 bases left in between. Germline values: CDR1 MNHEY, CDR2 SVGEGT. CDR3 sequence: CASSYPGTHTF. The CDR3 DNA is TGTGCCAGCAGCTACCCGGGAACCCACACCTTC.

This chain uses TRBV9 with TRBJ2-1; D is unclear. The J call is doubtful: the DNA matches TRBJ2-7 better. The germline CDR1 and CDR2 sequences are SGDLS and YYNGEE. This CDR3 is built from 15 residues. CDR3 sequence reads: CASSFGPSSYNEQYF. The CDR3 nucleotides read TGTGCCAGCAGCTTTGGGCCGAGCTCCTACAATGAGCAGTACTTC.

This clonotype was seen a single time. This CDR3 is CSATSRWEGYGYTF. Here the CDR3 DNA reads TGCAGTGCTACAAGCCGGTGGGAAGGCTATGGCTACACCTTC. The chain combines TRBV20-1 with TRBJ1-2, with D uncertain. V lost 4 bases and J lost 4, with 16 bases in between. CDR1 DFQATT and CDR2 SNEGSKA come from the germline V gene (reference sequence). The CDR3 length is 14 residues.

The chain combines TRBV4-3 with TRBJ1-2, with unresolved D. The CDR3 runs to 13 residues. Trimming stripped 0 bases from V and 8 bases from J, with 10 bases between. The germline V gene encodes CDR1 LGHNA and CDR2 YSLEER. The CDR3 region is CASSQDYSGGYTF. DNA of the CDR3: TGCGCCAGCAGCCAAGATTATTCGGGAGGCTACACCTTC.

As regards this clonotype: The CDR3 carries no conserved terminal phenylalanine or tryptophan, so it likely arises from a read error. The DNA is left out, because the CDR3 cannot be placed on it with certainty; the CDR3 is given as TCRdb lists it. The V and J genes are TRBV28 and TRBJ2-1; the table assigns TRBD1, which was not confirmed against the DNA. Germline V gives CDR1 MDHEN, CDR2 SYDVKM. The CDR3 length is 16 residues, termini included. CDR3 sequence reads: CASTPGQTRYGYTFGS.

V and J are TRBV20-1 and TRBJ2-7; TRBD1 matches at 9 bases. Trimming removed 4 bases from V and 5 bases from J; junction bases left unmatched: 9. This CDR3 region has 14 residues. CDR1 and CDR2 from the germline V gene are DFQATT and SNEGSKA (reference sequence). The CDR3 is CSATPGQGVHEQYF. In DNA, the CDR3 is TGCAGTGCTACCCCGGGACAGGGTGTACACGAGCAGTACTTC.

The CDR3 loop reads CSASGQGEQYF. In nucleotides, the CDR3 is TGCAGTGCTAGTGGGCAGGGCGAGCAGTACTTC. V is TRBV20-1 and J is TRBJ2-5; weak D call: TRBD1 (5 bases). The DNA end favors TRBJ2-7, so the J call may be wrong. Germline V gene sequence: CDR1 DFQATT, CDR2 SNEGSKA (reference sequence). This CDR3 contains 11 residues.

The chain has TRBV6-2 or TRBV6-3 and TRBJ2-1; 10 bases are a match to TRBD2. The germline V gene encodes CDR1 MNHEY and CDR2 SVGEGT. Trimming cost V 8 bases and J 5 bases; bases outside gene matches: 9. The CDR3 length is 15 residues. In DNA form, the CDR3 reads TGTGCCAGCGGCCTGGGGACTAGCGCGCACAATGAGCAGTTCTTC. Encoded protein: CASGLGTSAHNEQFF.

A single count supports this clonotype. The chain carries TRBV29-1 and TRBJ2-1, with D perhaps assigned TRBD1 or TRBD2 (6 bases each). V shed 2 bases and J shed 12 bases, with 14 bases lying between them. CDR1 and CDR2 (germline): SQVTM, ANQGSEA. The CDR3 has 12 amino acids. In DNA form, the CDR3 reads TGCAGCGTTGAAAAGGGGGGTCTGGGGCAGTTCTTC. Translated: CSVEKGGLGQFF.

The rearrangement uses TRBV5-1 and TRBJ2-4; D gene uncertain. This CDR3 has 13 residues. Germline values: CDR1 SGHRS, CDR2 YFSETQ. Between the trimmed V and J ends, which lost 0 bases and 8 bases, there was a span of 9 bases. CDR3 residues: CASSLEGVDIQYF. CDR3 in DNA: TGCGCCAGCAGCTTGGAAGGTGTAGACATTCAGTACTTC. The full variable domain, its missing parts supplied by reference TRBV5-1 and TRBJ2-4, is KAGVTQTPRYLIKTRGQQVTLSCSPISGHRSVSWYQQTPGQGLQFLFEYFSETQRNKGNFPGRFSGRQFSNSRSEMNVSTLELGDSALYLCASSLEGVDIQYFGAGTRLSVL.

V and J are TRBV10-3 and TRBJ2-7; D unresolved. Germline V lookup: CDR1 ENHRY, CDR2 SYGVKD. This CDR3 is built from 14 residues. Trimming took 2 bases from V and 2 from J, leaving 10 bases between them. The CDR3 bases are TGTGCCATCAGTGAGCAAAATAGGGCCTACGAGCAGTACTTC. Amino acid sequence: CAISEQNRAYEQYF.

The chain carries TRBV2 and TRBJ1-2, with D maybe TRBD1 (5 bases). V dropped 4 bases and J dropped 2 bases, with 17 bases sitting between them. Germline CDR1 is SNHLY and CDR2 is FYNNEI. There are 16 residues in the CDR3. The CDR3 DNA reads TGTGCCAGCAGTGGAGGGGCCCAGGGAGTCAACTATGGCTACACCTTC. Translation: CASSGGAQGVNYGYTF.

The chain combines TRBV3-1 with TRBJ2-3, with D maybe TRBD2 (6 bases). Trimming took off 1 base at V and 2 bases at J, with 13 bases between the two ends. The CDR3 length is 16 residues. Per germline, CDR1 LGHDT and CDR2 YNNKEL (reference sequence). CDR3 sequence: CASSQGGAGNTDTQYF. In DNA form, the CDR3 reads TGTGCCAGCAGCCAAGGCGGAGCGGGTAACACAGATACGCAGTATTTT.

This clonotype appeared a single time. The rearrangement links TRBV20-1 to TRBJ1-4, with 9 bases matching TRBD1. Looked up from germline, CDR1 is DFQATT and CDR2 is SNEGSKA (reference sequence). CDR3 length: 13 residues. V was pared by 6 bases and J by 4 bases, with 3 bases of the junction left unmatched. CDR3 amino acids: CSAGTGFNEKLFF. Here the CDR3 DNA reads TGCAGTGCCGGGACAGGGTTTAATGAAAAACTGTTTTTT.

The chain combines TRBV20-1 with TRBJ2-7; TRBD2 matches at 8 bases. Matching the DNA end better, TRBJ2-5 makes the J call doubtful. Per the germline V gene, CDR1 is DFQATT and CDR2 is SNEGSKA (reference sequence). This CDR3 is 14 amino acids long. CDR3 sequence (DNA): TGCAGTACCAGCCGGGGGGGCTCGGGAAAGACCCAGTACTTC. Its translation: CSTSRGGSGKTQYF.

This clonotype was recorded once. The chain is built from TRBV20-1 and TRBJ2-1; 10 bases are a match to TRBD2. CDR3 size: 19 residues. CDR1 is DFQATT, CDR2 SNEGSKA, per germline (reference sequence). V shed 4 bases and J 1 base; nucleotides not matched to a gene: 16. In DNA, the CDR3 is TGCAGTGCTAAAAAGCGCCCTAGCGGGAGCATTTTGTCCTACAATGAGCAGTTCTTC. Translating gives CSAKKRPSGSILSYNEQFF.

This chain's CDR3 is CSVTGGEDFDYTF. Written as DNA, the CDR3 is TGCAGCGTCACCGGGGGGGAGGATTTTGACTACACCTTC. The chain uses TRBV29-1 and TRBJ1-2, with D possibly being TRBD1 (5 bases). The CDR3 loop spans 13 amino acids. V shed 6 bases and J shed 10 bases, with 21 bases lying between them. Germline V gene sequence: CDR1 SQVTM, CDR2 ANQGSEA.

V gene TRBV25-1 combines with J gene TRBJ2-7; no firm D call. Germline CDR1 MGHDK, CDR2 SYGVNS. The CDR3 runs to 13 residues. V lost 3 bases, J lost 0 bases, and 6 bases lay in between. The CDR3 DNA sequence: TGTGCCAGCAGTGAGACTGCCTCCTACGAGCAGTACTTC. It yields the protein CASSETASYEQYF.

The gene calls are TRBV20-1 and TRBJ2-1, with 7 nucleotides matching TRBD1. J was trimmed by 6 bases and V by 3 bases; bases with no gene match: 8. The V gene's germline CDR1 is DFQATT and CDR2 SNEGSKA (reference sequence). This CDR3 is 14 amino acids long. For the CDR3, the DNA is TGCAGTGCTAGTCTGGGGAACAGGGGCAATGAGCAGTTCTTC. It is translated as CSASLGNRGNEQFF.

The chain recombines TRBV7-2 with TRBJ2-1, with 11 nucleotides matching TRBD2. The CDR3 length is 16 residues. Germline V gene sequence: CDR1 SGHTA, CDR2 FQGNSA. The V and J ends lost 5 bases and 0 bases, in that order; junction bases with no gene match: 3. The CDR3 DNA follows: TGTGCCAGCAGCAGACTAGCGGGGACCTCCTACAATGAGCAGTTCTTC. Encoded protein: CASSRLAGTSYNEQFF. Full variable domain (remainder filled in from reference TRBV7-2 and TRBJ2-1): GAGVSQSPSNKVTEKGKDVELRCDPISGHTALYWYRQSLGQGLEFLIYFQGNSAPDKSGLPSDRFSAERTGGSVSTLTIQRTQQEDSAVYLCASSRLAGTSYNEQFFGPGTRLTVL.

The rearrangement joins TRBV29-1 to TRBJ1-2, with TRBD1 as a possible D gene (5 bases). V lost 3 bases to trimming and J lost 8 bases, with 13 bases between them. The CDR3 is 12 amino acids. CDR1 and CDR2 from the germline V gene are SQVTM and ANQGSEA. The CDR3 region is CSVDGPRGGYTF. The CDR3 DNA follows: TGCAGCGTTGACGGGCCGAGGGGAGGCTACACCTTC.

The CDR3 loop is CASTGDSPAGTF. CDR3 nucleotides: TGTGCCAGCACCGGGGACAGCCCGGCGGGCACCTTC. The rearrangement joins TRBV2 to TRBJ1-2; TRBD1 matches 7 bases. Germline V gene sequence: CDR1 SNHLY, CDR2 FYNNEI. The V segment lost 7 bases and the J segment 13 bases; nucleotides outside the gene matches: 12. This CDR3 is built from 12 residues.

The V and J genes are TRBV2 and TRBJ2-7; D not certain. Trimming shortened V by 3 bases and J by 5 bases, and 11 bases separated the two germline ends. The length of the CDR3 is 13 residues. Germline-derived CDR1 and CDR2 are SNHLY and FYNNEI. The CDR3 spells CASSEFLVHEQYF. The CDR3 nucleotides are TGTGCCAGCAGTGAGTTTCTAGTCCACGAGCAGTACTTC.

CDR3 nucleotides: TGTGCCAGCACCTTGGGGGGGGCTTCACCCCTCCACTTT. This gives the protein CASTLGGASPLHF. The chain carries TRBV11-2 and TRBJ1-6; tentatively, D is TRBD1 (6 bases). The CDR3 runs 13 residues. CDR1 SGHAT and CDR2 FQNNGV come from the germline V gene. V lost 7 bases, J lost 9 bases, and 13 bases lay in between.

The chain joins TRBV6-2 or TRBV6-3 to TRBJ2-7; perhaps D is TRBD1 or TRBD2 (5 bases each). V was trimmed by 5 bases and J by 7 bases, leaving 15 bases between them. Germline V CDR1 and CDR2: MNHEY, SVGEGT. The CDR3 runs 13 residues. The CDR3 reads CASSARGLREQYF. The DNA of the CDR3 is TGTGCCAGCAGTGCACGGGGCCTACGGGAGCAGTACTTC.

This clonotype was seen a handful of times. The J gene is TRBJ2-1, the V gene TRBV4-3; D may be TRBD1 (6 bases). Trimming removed 1 base at V and 7 bases at J, with 26 bases between. The CDR3 is 19 residues long. CDR1 and CDR2 from the germline V gene are LGHNA and YSLEER. CDR3 DNA: TGCGCCAGCAGCCAAGTGGATCTCGCAGGGGCGCTTTTTAAGAATGAGCAGTTCTTC. It translates to CASSQVDLAGALFKNEQFF.

As for this clonotype: Mismatch with germline at one junction end may stem from a read error. V gene TRBV7-2 combines with J gene TRBJ2-1; D gene ambiguous. Germline assignment: CDR1 SGHTA and CDR2 FQGNSA. CDR3 length equals 14 residues. CDR3 amino acids: CASSPLGSYSEQFF. CDR3 in DNA: TGTGCCAGCAGCCCCCTCGGCTCCTACAGTGAGCAGTTCTTC.

V usage is TRBV10-2 and J usage is TRBJ1-5; 10 bases agree with TRBD1. From germline, CDR1 is WSHSY and CDR2 SAAADI. V gave up 6 bases and J gave up 0 bases; unmatched junction bases: 11. The CDR3 has 18 amino acids. The CDR3 DNA follows: TGCGCCAGCAGACCACTTGGACAGGGGGGGGGTAGCAATCAGCCCCAGCATTTT. Its translation is CASRPLGQGGGSNQPQHF.

The genes are TRBV6-2 or TRBV6-3 and TRBJ1-2; D is undetermined. This CDR3 region has 12 residues. V lost 7 bases, J lost 7 bases, and 13 bases lay in between. Germline CDR1 MNHEY, CDR2 SVGEGT. The CDR3 spells CASNSGSSGYTF. DNA of the CDR3: TGTGCCAGCAACTCGGGGAGTTCTGGCTACACCTTC.